This T cell receptor (beta chain) derives from a study of tumour-infiltrating T cells in Burkitt lymphoma. CDR1 is SGHAT and CDR2 is FQDESV in the germline V gene (reference sequence). This CDR3 spans 15 amino acids. Trimming removed 5 bases at V and 4 bases at J, with 17 bases between. This clone was seen more than once but under ten times. Clones were read by immunoSEQ multiplex PCR, and TCRdb kept only the in-frame ones, dropping some. Counted here are around 48,000 clones, 31% occurring once; the ten biggest clones make up over 2.5%. This chain joins TRBV11-1 and TRBJ2-5; perhaps TRBD2 as D (7 bases). The receptor was isolated from a human donor with Burkitt lymphoma. Specimen: tumor tissue. CDR3 residues: CASSPYGGPGETQYF. CDR3 coding DNA: TGTGCCAGCAGCCCCTACGGGGGGCCGGGAGAGACCCAGTACTTC.